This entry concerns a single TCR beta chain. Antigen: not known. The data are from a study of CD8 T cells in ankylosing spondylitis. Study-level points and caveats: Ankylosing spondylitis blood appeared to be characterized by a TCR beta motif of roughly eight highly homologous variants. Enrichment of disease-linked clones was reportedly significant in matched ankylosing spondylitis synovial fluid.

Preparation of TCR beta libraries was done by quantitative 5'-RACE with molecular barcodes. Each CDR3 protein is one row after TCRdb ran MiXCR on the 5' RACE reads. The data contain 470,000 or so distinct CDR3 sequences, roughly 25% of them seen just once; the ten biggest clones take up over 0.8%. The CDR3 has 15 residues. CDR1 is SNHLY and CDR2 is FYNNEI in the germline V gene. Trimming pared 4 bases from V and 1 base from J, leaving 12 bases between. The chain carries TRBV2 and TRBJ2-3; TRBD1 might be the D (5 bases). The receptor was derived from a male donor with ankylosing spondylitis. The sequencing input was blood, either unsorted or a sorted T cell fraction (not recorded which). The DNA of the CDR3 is TGTGCCAGCAGTGGCCAAGGGGCAGGCACAGATACGCAGTATTTT. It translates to CASSGQGAGTDTQYF.